This is a list of T cell receptor beta chains from one sample in a study of cytomegalovirus exposure and HLA in healthy donors. Method: immunoSEQ multiplex PCR; TCRdb's copy keeps in-frame clones and lacks some. The sample has under 100,000 clones, around 77% seen once. Sequences were obtained from PBMCs. Every receptor here comes from a man aged 50-59 years in good health and CMV-seronegative. Both conserved end residues are part of each CDR3. Fields, in order: V gene, clone size, J gene, D gene, CDR3 DNA, CDR3 protein. D genes are given only for firm matches. Rows may omit the clone size; those that give it use once, few, many or a size class.

TRBV29-1	-	TRBJ2-5	TRBD2	TGCAGCGTTGGGGGCGGGACTAGGGAGACCCAGTACTTC	CSVGGGTRETQYF
TRBV6-6	few	TRBJ1-2	TRBD1	TGTGCCAGCAGAACGACAGGGTTCTATGGCTACACCTTC	CASRTTGFYGYTF
TRBV7-9	-	TRBJ2-6	TRBD1	TGTGCCAGCAGCGCGGACAGGGGGTCAGGGGCCAACGTCCTGACTTTC	CASSADRGSGANVLTF
TRBV4-1	-	TRBJ2-3	TRBD1	TGCGCCAGCAGCGTGCAGGGGGCCACAGATACGCAGTATTTT	CASSVQGATDTQYF
TRBV7-9	-	TRBJ2-1	-	TGTGCCAGCAGCTTAGTACTCGGCGGGGAGTTCTTC	CASSLVLGGEFF
TRBV4-1	few	TRBJ2-5	-	TGCGCCAGCAGCCAAGAAGGGGGCGGGGGGAAGACCCAGTACTTC	CASSQEGGGGKTQYF
TRBV4-1	-	TRBJ2-5	-	TGCGCCAGCAGCCAAGGCAGGGTTTCTAAGACCCAGTACTTC	CASSQGRVSKTQYF
TRBV18	-	TRBJ2-6	TRBD2	TGTGCCAGCTCAGATGGGGAGGGCCCTGGGGCCAACGTCCTGACTTTC	CASSDGEGPGANVLTF
TRBV7-9	few	TRBJ2-7	TRBD2	TGTGCCAGCAGCGCTCCTAGCGGGGGGGTCGTCTACGAGCAGTACTTC	CASSAPSGGVVYEQYF
TRBV5-1	-	TRBJ2-2	TRBD2	TGCGCCAGCAGCTTGGATAGGACTAGCGTGACCGGGGAGCTGTTTTTT	CASSLDRTSVTGELFF
TRBV28	few	TRBJ1-6	-	TGTGCCAGCAGCCTCTACAGGATCCCTCCTTCACCCCTCCACTTT	CASSLYRIPPSPLHF